The rows below give T cell receptor beta chains drawn from one sample of a study of identical twins. One entry per CDR3 protein results from TCRdb running MiXCR on the 5' RACE reads. The profile shows 200,000 to 250,000 distinct CDR3 sequences, around 6.6% of them singletons. These same records also appear under a second study, on yellow fever vaccine responses in identical twins.

Input material: memory (CD45RO+) T cells sorted from blood. These receptors originate from a woman aged 18-29 years in good health. The conserved cysteine and the conserved F or W are not part of the CDR3 here. The size of a clone is reported for some rows only, either as once, few or many, or as a class for expanded clones.

13,TRBJ2-1,TRBV20-1,NA,SAGSREVDYNEQF
12,TRBJ2-5,TRBV5-1,few,ASSWVGGKETQY
17,TRBJ2-3,TRBV20-1,many,SARDDSLHGGRATDTQY
12,TRBJ2-3,TRBV5-6,once,ASSFNLRTDTQY
15,TRBJ2-1,TRBV5-6,NA,ASSTRRLGQGDNEQF
11,TRBJ1-1,TRBV24-1,many,ATTRGYNTEAF
9,TRBJ2-2,TRBV5-1,NA,ASTNTRELF
12,TRBJ1-5,TRBV7-9,few,ASSPGDGDQPQH
11,TRBJ1-2,TRBV20-1,many,SASTGPEAGYT
9,TRBJ1-2,TRBV24-1,many,ATSTGAGYT
12,TRBJ1-2,TRBV6-5,many,ASSYTQGGGGYT
13,TRBJ2-1,TRBV7-9,NA,ASSLDPQVYNEQF
14,TRBJ2-3,TRBV27,NA,ASSLKSGATRDTQY
15,TRBJ2-1,TRBV20-1,NA,SADGAGGRASYNEQF
18,TRBJ2-4,TRBV24-1,NA,ATSDLGRTGGAGAKNIQY
17,TRBJ2-2,TRBV6-2/TRBV6-3,NA,ASTRWGPGQRTNTGELF
12,TRBJ2-7,TRBV11-3,NA,ASSFGTPTYEQY
13,TRBJ1-1,TRBV5-1,NA,ASSNRTGVDTEAF
10,TRBJ2-1,TRBV5-1,many,ASSFTFNEQF
13,TRBJ1-6,TRBV14,NA,ASSLGQGVNSPLH
12,TRBJ2-4,TRBV12-3/TRBV12-4,few,ASTFRDYKNIQY
12,TRBJ1-1,TRBV12-3/TRBV12-4,many,ASRVTGVNTEAF
11,TRBJ2-5,TRBV4-2,NA,ASSQETQETQY
14,TRBJ2-3,TRBV3-1,many,ASSQETGSGTDTQY
15,TRBJ2-5,TRBV7-9,few,ASSPLTSVYGEETQY
12,TRBJ2-1,TRBV28,NA,ATLLAGGRNEQF
13,TRBJ2-1,TRBV5-1,few,ASSLAFGNYNEQF
16,TRBJ2-1,TRBV20-1,few,SAREKGAGLAVYNEQF
15,TRBJ2-1,TRBV7-9,many,ASSLGTAAGYNDEQF
12,TRBJ1-2,TRBV12-3/TRBV12-4,many,ASRPGTGDYGYT
15,TRBJ2-3,TRBV27,NA,ASSFSGRSGVTDTQY
15,TRBJ2-3,TRBV10-3,many,AISERGAGPSTDTQY
12,TRBJ2-7,TRBV7-2,few,ASSLGGTAYEQY
13,TRBJ2-1,TRBV6-4,many,ASSDSSGHYNEQF
12,TRBJ1-4,TRBV5-1,NA,ASSLERGQTKLF
11,TRBJ2-3,TRBV29-1,many,SADAGSTDTQY
14,TRBJ2-3,TRBV4-1,many,ASSQASGSGEDTQY
13,TRBJ1-6,TRBV27,many,ASSPTQGGNSPLH
12,TRBJ2-7,TRBV18,few,ASSPRAQRDEQY
12,TRBJ1-1,TRBV5-1,many,ASSLVPGDTEAF
13,TRBJ1-1,TRBV14,many,ASSRQTGFNTEAF
13,TRBJ2-1,TRBV27,NA,ASSWSGSSYNEQF
12,TRBJ2-5,TRBV18,NA,ASSLSIREETQY